This paragraph covers one T cell receptor beta chain sequence. Its specificity is not known. This entry comes from a study of CXCR3-negative and CXCR3-positive naive CD8 T cells. Study-level findings and limits: More hydrophobic TRB CDR3s were found in CXCR3-positive naive cells than in CXCR3-negative naive cells. With respect to TRBV-TRBJ usage, naive CXCR3-negative and CXCR3-positive cells were similar; memory differed.

With UMI labels, 5' RACE was used to prepare the TRB cDNA libraries. No DNA is given; TCRdb re-called the 5' RACE reads and lists each CDR3 protein once. The sample holds 70,000 to 100,000 distinct CDR3 sequences. Those CD8+ T cells considered naive were CD45RO-CCR7+CD27+CD95-. The germline CDR1 and CDR2 sequences are SGDLS and YYNGEE. The CDR3 totals 16 residues. The chain links TRBV9 to TRBJ2-7; the D call of TRBD1 rests on TCRdb alone, since no DNA is present to check it. This TCR came from a human donor in good health. Some clones in this sample may be carry-over from other donors' samples. The sequencing input was naive CXCR3- CD8+ T cells from blood. Subset defined: CD45RO-CCR7+CD27+CD95- naive CD8+ T cells lacking CXCR3 (TNR3-). The CDR3 loop reads CASSLGGSTASYEQYF. The full variable domain, in which reference TRBV9 and TRBJ2-7 provide the parts outside the CDR3, is DSGVTQTPKHLITATGQRVTLRCSPRSGDLSVYWYQQSLDQGLQFLIQYYNGEERAKGNILERFSAQQFPDLHSELNLSSLELGDSALYFCASSLGGSTASYEQYFGPGTRLTVT.